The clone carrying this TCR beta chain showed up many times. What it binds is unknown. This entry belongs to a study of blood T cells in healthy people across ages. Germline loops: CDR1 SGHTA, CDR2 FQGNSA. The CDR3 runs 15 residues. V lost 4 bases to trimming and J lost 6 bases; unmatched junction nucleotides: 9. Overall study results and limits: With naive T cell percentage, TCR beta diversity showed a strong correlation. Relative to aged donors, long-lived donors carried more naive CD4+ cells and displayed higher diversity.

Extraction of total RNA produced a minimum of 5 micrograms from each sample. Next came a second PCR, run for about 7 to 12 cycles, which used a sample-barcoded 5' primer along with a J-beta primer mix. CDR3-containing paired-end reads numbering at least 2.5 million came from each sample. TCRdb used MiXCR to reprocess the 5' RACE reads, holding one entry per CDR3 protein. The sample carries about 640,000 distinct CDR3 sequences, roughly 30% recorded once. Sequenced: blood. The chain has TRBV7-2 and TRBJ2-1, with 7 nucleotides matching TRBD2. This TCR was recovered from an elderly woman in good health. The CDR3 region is CASSSPAGMSNEQFF. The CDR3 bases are TGTGCCAGCAGCTCACCAGCGGGGATGAGCAATGAGCAGTTCTTC.